A single sample gave rise to the 21 T cell receptor beta chains below, sequenced in a study of cytomegalovirus exposure and HLA in healthy donors. The PCR employed 60 Vbeta primers together with 13 Jbeta primers. Sequencing was performed with immunoSEQ multiplex PCR; in TCRdb, only in-frame clones are kept and a portion is missing. The sample lists approximately 110,000 clones; around three quarters were seen once. The sample comprised PBMCs. Source of these receptors: a woman in her 30s in good health and CMV-seronegative.

The V call is TRBV7-2, the J call TRBJ2-7; D gene unclear. CDR1 SGHTA and CDR2 FQGNSA come from the germline V gene. This CDR3 has 13 residues. The V end was cut by 5 bases, the J end by 1 base, with 9 bases between. The CDR3, as DNA: TGTGCCAGCAGCCCCACTCCATCCTACGAGCAGTACTTC. Translated, it gives CASSPTPSYEQYF.

This chain uses TRBV4-2 with TRBJ2-7; the D gene is possibly TRBD2 (5 bases). V shed 4 bases and J shed 6 bases, with 16 bases lying between them. Germline V gene sequence: CDR1 LGHNA, CDR2 YNFKEQ. This CDR3 contains 14 residues. The DNA of the CDR3 is TGTGCCAGCAGCCGCCTGGAGGTGAGCTCCGAGCAGTACTTC. This gives the protein CASSRLEVSSEQYF.

The chain joins TRBV5-8 to TRBJ1-2; D not certain. The CDR3 extends over 13 amino acids. Germline V gene lookup returns CDR1 SGHTS and CDR2 YDEGEE. The V end was cut by 2 bases, the J end by 3 bases, with 8 bases between. CDR3 sequence (DNA): TGTGCCAGCAGCTTCTCCAGTTACTATGGCTACACCTTC. Translated, it gives CASSFSSYYGYTF. Combining the CDR3 with reference TRBV5-8 and TRBJ1-2 gives the whole variable domain EAGVTQSPTHLIKTRGQQATLRCSPISGHTSVYWYQQALGLGLQFLLWYDEGEERNRGNFPPRFSGRQFPNYSSELNVNALELEDSALYLCASSFSSYYGYTFGSGTRLTVV.

A word on this clone: Other DNA variants within this sample encode the same CDR3. The chain couples TRBV30 to TRBJ1-5; a possible D gene is TRBD1 (5 bases). The CDR3 length is 12 residues. V gave up 2 bases and J gave up 6 bases, with 8 bases separating them. Germline values: CDR1 GTSNPN, CDR2 SVGIG (reference sequence). The CDR3 nucleotides are TGTGCCTGGAGTCAGGGAGGTCAGCCCCAGCATTTT. It specifies CAWSQGGQPQHF. Supplemented by reference TRBV30 and TRBJ1-5, the full variable domain reads SQTIHQWPATLVQPVGSPLSLECTVEGTSNPNLYWYRQAAGRGLQLLFYSVGIGQISSEVPQNLSASRPQDRQFILSSKKLLLSDSGFYLCAWSQGGQPQHFGDGTRLSIL.

The chain carries TRBV18 and TRBJ1-1; D is uncertain. Per the germline V gene, CDR1 is KGHSH and CDR2 is LQKENI. This CDR3 is 14 amino acids long. Trimming pared 3 bases from V and 10 bases from J, leaving 18 bases between. CDR3 amino acids: CASSPPSDNNSAFF. For the CDR3, the DNA is TGTGCCAGCTCACCCCCCTCTGACAATAATTCAGCTTTCTTT.

The chain employs TRBV15 and TRBJ1-4, with D perhaps TRBD1 (6 bases). Trimming shortened V by 0 bases and J by 3 bases, and 11 bases separated the two germline ends. CDR1 and CDR2 from the germline V gene are LNHNV and YYDKDF (reference sequence). The CDR3 is 16 residues long. The CDR3 here is CATSRDRGGSNEKLFF. The CDR3 coding sequence is TGTGCCACCAGCAGAGACAGGGGCGGGTCTAATGAAAAACTGTTTTTT.

The chain carries TRBV29-1 and TRBJ2-7; the match to TRBD2 covers 7 bases. CDR3 length: 16 amino acids. V was pared by 2 bases and J by 7 bases, with 17 bases of the junction left unmatched. The germline V gene has CDR1 SQVTM and CDR2 ANQGSEA. CDR3 sequence: CSVETTGGSATGEQYF. DNA for the CDR3: TGCAGCGTTGAAACAACCGGGGGGTCCGCCACGGGAGAGCAGTACTTC.

The rearrangement uses TRBV15 and TRBJ1-1; 8 bases are a match to TRBD1. The CDR3 contains 15 residues. Germline CDR1 is LNHNV and CDR2 is YYDKDF (reference sequence). J was trimmed by 2 bases and V by 4 bases; bases with no gene match: 6. CDR3 sequence: CATSIPGGLNTEAFF. Written as DNA, the CDR3 is TGTGCCACCAGCATCCCAGGGGGCCTCAACACTGAAGCTTTCTTT.

The chain employs TRBV29-1 and TRBJ2-5, with 8 bases that match TRBD2. Germline V gene sequence: CDR1 SQVTM, CDR2 ANQGSEA. The CDR3 covers 14 residues. The V segment lost 5 bases and the J segment 3 bases; nucleotides outside the gene matches: 8. Here the CDR3 DNA reads TGCAGCGTTAAAAGCGGGGGAATCAAAGAGACCCAGTACTTC. As protein: CSVKSGGIKETQYF.

The rearrangement uses TRBV6-4 and TRBJ2-1, with D maybe TRBD2 (6 bases). Trimming stripped 3 bases from V and 12 bases from J, with 21 bases between. Germline V CDR1 and CDR2: MRHNA, SNTAGT. This CDR3 contains 15 residues. CDR3 region: CASSEGVRESSPQFF. The CDR3 DNA reads TGTGCCAGCAGTGAGGGGGTCCGGGAGTCGTCGCCGCAGTTCTTC.

The chain joins TRBV19 to TRBJ1-1; a weak D match, TRBD1 (6 bases). From germline, CDR1 is LNHDA and CDR2 SQIVND (reference sequence). This CDR3 contains 13 residues. V gave up 9 bases and J gave up 6 bases, with 17 bases separating them. This chain's CDR3 is CASNTGFASEAFF. The CDR3 DNA sequence: TGTGCCAGCAATACAGGGTTCGCCTCTGAAGCTTTCTTT.

This chain uses TRBV4-2 with TRBJ1-2; D gene uncertain. Germline lookup yields CDR1 LGHNA and CDR2 YNFKEQ. The CDR3 sequence is 15 residues long. Trimming stripped 0 bases from V and 7 bases from J, with 15 bases between. CDR3 nucleotides: TGTGCCAGCAGCCAAGAGTTGAGGGTTGCGCGTGGCTACACCTTC. It codes for CASSQELRVARGYTF.

The chain recombines TRBV6-5 with TRBJ2-2, with D maybe TRBD1 (6 bases). CDR3 length: 15 residues. The V end lost 0 bases, the J end lost 4 bases, and 9 bases lay between the germline ends. The V gene's germline CDR1 is MNHEY and CDR2 SVGAGI. The DNA of the CDR3 is TGTGCCAGCAGTTACTCTGGACAGATCACCGGGGAGCTGTTTTTT. This gives the protein CASSYSGQITGELFF.

This clone was counted a few times. The junction departs from germline at one end; a sequencing error may be responsible. The chain uses TRBV27 and TRBJ1-5; D is possibly TRBD1 (5 bases). There are 17 residues in the CDR3. Germline loops: CDR1 MNHEY, CDR2 SMNVEV (reference sequence). The DNA of the CDR3 is TGTGCCAGCAGCTTATCACCACAAACAGGAAACAATCAGCCCCAGCATTTT. Encoded protein: CASSLSPQTGNNQPQHF.

CDR3 region: CASSLPGTGDRDYTF. Written as DNA, the CDR3 is TGTGCCAGCAGTTTACCCGGGACAGGGGATCGGGACTACACCTTC. The rearrangement links TRBV6-5 to TRBJ1-2; 10 bases are shared with TRBD1. Trimming took 4 bases from V and 10 from J; bases not matched to a gene: 12. This CDR3 has 15 amino acids. The germline V gene encodes CDR1 MNHEY and CDR2 SVGAGI.

The V and J genes are TRBV27 and TRBJ2-1, with 13 bases fitting TRBD2. J was trimmed by 8 bases and V by 0 bases; bases with no gene match: 7. Germline CDR1 and CDR2: MNHEY and SMNVEV (reference sequence). This CDR3 region has 17 residues. CDR3 in amino acids: CASSLSMGLAGSDEQFF. In DNA, the CDR3 is TGTGCCAGCAGTTTATCGATGGGACTAGCGGGGAGCGATGAGCAGTTCTTC.

The V call is TRBV4-2, the J call TRBJ2-7; the D gene is possibly TRBD1 (6 bases). The length of the CDR3 is 13 residues. V was trimmed by 4 bases and J by 1 base, leaving 8 bases between them. CDR1 LGHNA and CDR2 YNFKEQ come from the germline V gene. CDR3 sequence reads: CASSPDSSYEQYF. CDR3 nucleotide sequence: TGTGCCAGCAGCCCGGACAGTTCCTACGAGCAGTACTTC.

The rearrangement uses TRBV30 and TRBJ1-2; D is unclear. V lost 1 base and J 4 bases, leaving 19 bases between the germline ends. Germline CDR1 and CDR2: GTSNPN and SVGIG (reference sequence). This CDR3 spans 16 amino acids. CDR3 protein: CAWSDPHTGPSYGYTF. CDR3 DNA sequence: TGTGCCTGGAGTGACCCCCATACTGGGCCCTCCTATGGCTACACCTTC.

The J gene is TRBJ1-5, the V gene TRBV27, with TRBD1 matching 7 bases. The CDR3 spans 14 residues. V trimming: 5 bases; J trimming: 6 bases; junction bases outside the gene matches: 7. From germline, CDR1 is MNHEY and CDR2 SMNVEV (reference sequence). CDR3 nucleotide sequence: TGTGCCAGCAGTGAACAGGGGTTTGGTCAGCCCCAGCATTTT. Translation: CASSEQGFGQPQHF.

J is TRBJ2-1 and V is TRBV30; TRBD2 aligns across 13 bases. The CDR3 extends over 15 amino acids. The V gene's germline CDR1 is GTSNPN and CDR2 SVGIG (reference sequence). The J segment lost 3 bases and the V segment lost 3 bases, leaving 2 bases of the junction unmatched. The CDR3 protein is CAWRGTSGNYNEQFF. The CDR3 DNA follows: TGTGCCTGGAGGGGGACTAGCGGGAACTACAATGAGCAGTTCTTC.

This chain uses TRBV30 with TRBJ1-1, with 7 bases fitting TRBD1. The CDR3 sequence is 11 residues long. CDR1 and CDR2 from the germline V gene are GTSNPN and SVGIG (reference sequence). The ends lost 8 bases at V and 5 bases at J; junction bases unmatched: 5. The CDR3 region is CAVTGYTEAFF. DNA of the CDR3: TGTGCCGTGACAGGGTATACTGAAGCTTTCTTT.